The 32 T cell receptor beta chains listed next were all sequenced from one sample in a study of T cells in localized non-small cell lung cancer. Repertoires were generated with immunoSEQ multiplex PCR, while TCRdb's copy carries only in-frame clones and drops some. The sample has fewer than 20,000 clones, 70% to 90% seen once. The sequences come from peripheral blood, collected before any cancer treatment. Receptor source: a male donor aged 60 or over with stage I lung adenocarcinoma.

This clone occurred once. The chain carries TRBV6-1 and TRBJ2-3; D uncertain. The ends were cut back, 1 base at V and 4 bases at J, with 9 bases in the middle. Looked up from germline, CDR1 is MNHNS and CDR2 is SASEGT. The CDR3 covers 14 residues. CDR3 residues: CASSEGAAPDTQYF. CDR3 nucleotide sequence: TGTGCCAGCAGTGAAGGGGCAGCCCCAGATACGCAGTATTTT.

The genes are TRBV7-9 and TRBJ2-5; the D is unclear. Germline V gene sequence: CDR1 SEHNR, CDR2 FQNEAQ (reference sequence). With 0 bases removed from V and 5 bases from J, the gap between germline ends came to 19 bases. This CDR3 has 17 amino acids. The DNA for the CDR3 is TGTGCCAGCAGCTTAGCCGAATCGGGCACTTTGGGGGAGACCCAGTACTTC. Its protein product is CASSLAESGTLGETQYF.

This clone occurred once. This sequence joins TRBV6-5 and TRBJ2-1, with 8 bases aligning to TRBD2. This CDR3 comprises 15 residues. From germline, CDR1 is MNHEY and CDR2 SVGAGI. Trimming cost V 6 bases and J 3 bases; bases outside gene matches: 7. This chain's CDR3 is CASSLQAGVYNEQFF. CDR3 sequence (DNA): TGTGCCAGCAGCCTACAAGCGGGAGTCTACAATGAGCAGTTCTTC.

The V call is TRBV7-9, the J call TRBJ1-3, with D possibly TRBD1 on 6 matching bases. V lost 6 bases, J lost 1 base, and 10 bases lay in between. CDR1 SEHNR and CDR2 FQNEAQ come from the germline V gene (reference sequence). This CDR3 has 14 amino acids. CDR3 region: CASRKQGSGNTIYF. The CDR3 DNA reads TGTGCCAGCAGGAAACAGGGATCTGGAAACACCATATATTTT.

For the CDR3, the DNA is TGTGCCAGCAGTCATGCTAGCGACTCCTACAATGAGCAGTTCTTC. Its protein is CASSHASDSYNEQFF. V and J are TRBV28 and TRBJ2-1; possible D gene TRBD2, 6 bases. CDR3 size: 15 residues. The V gene's germline CDR1 is MDHEN and CDR2 SYDVKM. With 5 bases removed from V and 0 bases from J, the gap between germline ends came to 11 bases.

The chain recombines TRBV6-5 with TRBJ2-7; tentatively, D is TRBD1 (6 bases). The CDR3 sequence is 15 residues long. Deletions cut 0 bases from V and 3 bases from J, with 12 bases between. The germline V gene encodes CDR1 MNHEY and CDR2 SVGAGI. The DNA of the CDR3 is TGTGCCAGCAGTTACTCAGTAGGACAGAGCTACGAGCAGTACTTC. It is translated as CASSYSVGQSYEQYF.

The gene calls are TRBV2 and TRBJ2-1; 7 bases line up with TRBD1. V was clipped by 7 bases and J by 0 bases; unmatched bases: 3. This CDR3 contains 14 residues. Germline-derived CDR1 and CDR2 are SNHLY and FYNNEI. CDR3 in amino acids: CASTWDSSYNEQFF. The DNA for the CDR3 is TGTGCCAGCACCTGGGACAGCTCCTACAATGAGCAGTTCTTC.

The V and J genes are TRBV7-9 and TRBJ2-1; perhaps TRBD2 as D (6 bases). Germline V gene data show CDR1 as SEHNR and CDR2 as FQNEAQ (reference sequence). The CDR3 spans 12 residues. The V and J ends lost 6 bases and 8 bases respectively, with 11 bases between them. CDR3: CASRVAADEQFF. The CDR3 DNA follows: TGTGCCAGCAGGGTAGCGGCGGATGAGCAGTTCTTC.

This clone was observed once. The rearrangement links TRBV28 to TRBJ1-5; 8 nucleotides agree with TRBD1. Germline-derived CDR1 and CDR2 are MDHEN and SYDVKM. The CDR3 extends over 14 amino acids. Trimming removed 6 bases from V and 5 bases from J; junction bases left unmatched: 6. CDR3 nucleotide sequence: TGTGCCAGCAGGATAGGACAGGGCTATCAGCCCCAGCATTTT. It translates to CASRIGQGYQPQHF.

The rearrangement links TRBV6-5 to TRBJ1-1, with D maybe TRBD1 (5 bases). Trimming shortened V by 2 bases and J by 2 bases, and 9 bases separated the two germline ends. Germline CDR1 is MNHEY and CDR2 is SVGAGI. This CDR3 region has 14 residues. CDR3 protein: CASSYTGKNTEAFF. The CDR3 DNA reads as TGTGCCAGCAGTTACACAGGCAAAAACACTGAAGCTTTCTTT.

The chain carries TRBV7-9 and TRBJ2-1; D remains unclear. Trimming removed 0 bases from V and 6 bases from J, with 12 bases in between. The CDR3 extends over 15 amino acids. The V gene's germline CDR1 is SEHNR and CDR2 FQNEAQ (reference sequence). DNA of the CDR3: TGTGCCAGCAGCTTAGCGGGAAGTTACCTCAATGAGCAGTTCTTC. Protein: CASSLAGSYLNEQFF.

This clone showed up just once. The chain employs TRBV7-6 and TRBJ2-1, with TRBD2 matching 12 bases. V was clipped by 5 bases and J by 1 base; unmatched bases: 3. The germline V gene has CDR1 SGHVS and CDR2 FNYEAQ. The CDR3 runs to 16 residues. The CDR3 protein is CASSLGTSGSYNEQFF. The CDR3 coding sequence is TGTGCCAGCAGCCTAGGGACTAGCGGGTCCTACAATGAGCAGTTCTTC.

This clone appeared once. J is TRBJ2-5 and V is TRBV28, with D possibly TRBD1 on 6 matching bases. V was trimmed by 6 bases and J by 3 bases, leaving 11 bases between them. The V gene's germline CDR1 is MDHEN and CDR2 SYDVKM. This CDR3 region has 13 residues. The DNA of the CDR3 is TGTGCCAGCAGAAGGGGGAGCGAAGAGACCCAGTACTTC. This encodes CASRRGSEETQYF.

The CDR3 coding sequence is TGTGCCTGGAGTACCCCCGGGACAGCCATCTCTGGAAACACCATATATTTT. Amino acids: CAWSTPGTAISGNTIYF. This chain uses TRBV30 with TRBJ1-3; 7 nucleotides line up with TRBD1. V was pared by 2 bases and J by 0 bases, with 10 bases of the junction left unmatched. Germline assignment: CDR1 GTSNPN and CDR2 SVGIG (reference sequence). The CDR3 extends over 17 amino acids.

This sequence joins TRBV5-1 and TRBJ1-1; TRBD1 is a possible D gene (6 bases). Trimming pared 0 bases from V and 3 bases from J, leaving 6 bases between. The CDR3 is 13 amino acids. CDR1 SGHRS and CDR2 YFSETQ come from the germline V gene. CDR3 amino acids: CASSLGTDTEAFF. The CDR3 DNA follows: TGCGCCAGCAGCTTGGGGACAGACACTGAAGCTTTCTTT.

CDR3 loop: CASSTGEVNEAFF. In DNA, the CDR3 is TGTGCCAGTAGTACTGGGGAGGTAAATGAAGCTTTCTTT. The chain is built from TRBV19 and TRBJ1-1; no reliable D call. Germline values: CDR1 LNHDA, CDR2 SQIVND (reference sequence). V was trimmed by 4 bases and J by 7 bases, leaving 13 bases between them. This CDR3 has 13 residues.

The rearrangement uses TRBV7-2 and TRBJ1-2, with D possibly being TRBD1 (5 bases). The CDR3 contains 13 residues. Per germline, CDR1 SGHTA and CDR2 FQGNSA. Trimming took 4 bases from V and 7 from J, leaving 13 bases between them. CDR3 in DNA: TGTGCCAGCAGCTCCCCCGGGGGGGGTGGCTACACCTTC. Translating gives CASSSPGGGGYTF. Full variable domain (remainder filled in from reference TRBV7-2 and TRBJ1-2): GAGVSQSPSNKVTEKGKDVELRCDPISGHTALYWYRQSLGQGLEFLIYFQGNSAPDKSGLPSDRFSAERTGGSVSTLTIQRTQQEDSAVYLCASSSPGGGGYTFGSGTRLTVV.

This clone has a handful of counts. This chain connects TRBV27 to TRBJ1-5; no clear D gene. Germline CDR1 MNHEY, CDR2 SMNVEV (reference sequence). The CDR3 runs 15 residues. With 3 bases removed from V and 2 bases from J, the gap between germline ends came to 11 bases. Here the CDR3 DNA reads TGTGCCAGCAGTTTTATGGGAGGTGGCAATCAGCCCCAGCATTTT. Protein product: CASSFMGGGNQPQHF.

The chain joins TRBV5-1 to TRBJ2-7; a weak D match, TRBD1 (6 bases). There are 13 residues in the CDR3. The V end lost 3 bases, the J end lost 2 bases, and 9 bases lay between the germline ends. Germline V CDR1 and CDR2: SGHRS, YFSETQ. Here the CDR3 DNA reads TGCGCCAGCAGCTGGGACATCCCCTACGAGCAGTACTTC. Its translation is CASSWDIPYEQYF. The whole variable domain, remainder taken from reference TRBV5-1 and TRBJ2-7, is KAGVTQTPRYLIKTRGQQVTLSCSPISGHRSVSWYQQTPGQGLQFLFEYFSETQRNKGNFPGRFSGRQFSNSRSEMNVSTLELGDSALYLCASSWDIPYEQYFGPGTRLTVT.

V gene TRBV28 combines with J gene TRBJ2-1; maybe TRBD2 (5 bases). Per germline, CDR1 MDHEN and CDR2 SYDVKM. The V gene lost 2 bases and the J gene lost 10 bases, with 15 bases spanning the gap. The CDR3 loop spans 14 amino acids. CDR3 in DNA: TGTGCCAGCAGTTTACGTGGGAGCCGGGGAGAGCAGTTCTTC. Its translation is CASSLRGSRGEQFF. The complete variable domain, with remaining parts taken from reference TRBV28 and TRBJ2-1, reads DVKVTQSSRYLVKRTGEKVFLECVQDMDHENMFWYRQDPGLGLRLIYFSYDVKMKEKGDIPEGYSVSREKKERFSLILESASTNQTSMYLCASSLRGSRGEQFFGPGTRLTVL.

The genes are TRBV4-3 and TRBJ1-2; D is uncertain. The germline gives CDR1 LGHNA, CDR2 YSLEER. The CDR3 spans 16 residues. Trimming removed 1 base at V and 5 bases at J, with 17 bases between. The CDR3 sequence is CASSQGPGRHKYGYTF. The CDR3 region has the DNA TGCGCCAGCAGCCAAGGCCCTGGGCGGCATAAATATGGCTACACCTTC.

The chain uses TRBV5-1 and TRBJ1-1, with a possible D match to TRBD1 (5 bases). CDR3 length equals 14 residues. Germline V gene sequence: CDR1 SGHRS, CDR2 YFSETQ. Trimming removed 4 bases from V and 2 bases from J, with 12 bases in between. The CDR3 sequence: CASSPGGGNTEAFF. CDR3 DNA: TGCGCCAGCAGCCCCGGGGGGGGAAACACTGAAGCTTTCTTT.

The chain couples TRBV29-1 to TRBJ2-3; D remains unclear. Per the germline V gene, CDR1 is SQVTM and CDR2 is ANQGSEA. Deletions cut 5 bases from V and 0 bases from J, with 6 bases between. This CDR3 has 12 residues. CDR3 residues: CSVMPSTDTQYF. In DNA, the CDR3 is TGCAGCGTTATGCCTAGCACAGATACGCAGTATTTT.

The chain uses TRBV19 and TRBJ2-3; D perhaps matches TRBD2 (6 bases). This CDR3 contains 14 residues. Trimming shortened V by 4 bases and J by 6 bases, and 14 bases separated the two germline ends. Germline CDR1 reads LNHDA; CDR2 reads SQIVND (reference sequence). The CDR3 nucleotides are TGTGCCAGTAGTAGTTGGGGCGGGGTTGATACGCAGTATTTT. Translation gives CASSSWGGVDTQYF.

The rearrangement links TRBV28 to TRBJ1-5, with TRBD1 identical over 8 bases. J was trimmed by 1 base and V by 5 bases; bases with no gene match: 19. Germline lookup yields CDR1 MDHEN and CDR2 SYDVKM. This CDR3 comprises 20 residues. Here the CDR3 reads CASSEDRGHGGGISNQPQHF. The CDR3 bases are TGTGCCAGCAGTGAAGACAGGGGACATGGAGGGGGGATAAGCAATCAGCCCCAGCATTTT.

The genes are TRBV5-1 and TRBJ2-7; 9 nucleotides match TRBD1. The CDR3 is 15 residues long. With V trimmed by 3 bases and J by 2 bases, 6 bases remained unmatched. Germline V gives CDR1 SGHRS, CDR2 YFSETQ. CDR3 DNA: TGCGCCAGCAGCTCCCCGGGACAGGGAGCCTACGAGCAGTACTTC. Translating gives CASSSPGQGAYEQYF.

This chain links TRBV19 with TRBJ1-4; D is ambiguous. The germline V gene encodes CDR1 LNHDA and CDR2 SQIVND (reference sequence). The CDR3 spans 18 residues. With 1 base removed from V and 0 bases from J, the gap between germline ends came to 15 bases. DNA for the CDR3: TGTGCCAGTAGTATAGGAGGCTTCGGGATAGCAACTAATGAAAAACTGTTTTTT. Protein: CASSIGGFGIATNEKLFF.

V gene TRBV7-8 combines with J gene TRBJ1-5; D not resolved. Trimming removed 5 bases at V and 1 base at J, with 21 bases between. CDR1 and CDR2 (germline): SGHVS, FQNEAQ. This CDR3 has 18 residues. CDR3 sequence (DNA): TGTGCCAGCAGCCCGGTCCCGATTATTGCGTCCAGCAATCAGCCCCAGCATTTT. Encoded protein: CASSPVPIIASSNQPQHF.

This clone showed up just a few times. The chain is built from TRBV6-5 and TRBJ1-3; no clear D. The ends were cut back, 4 bases at V and 0 bases at J, with 10 bases in the middle. This CDR3 has 15 amino acids. The germline CDR1 and CDR2 sequences are MNHEY and SVGAGI. This chain's CDR3 is CASSSPVGSGNTIYF. The CDR3 bases are TGTGCCAGCAGTTCACCTGTCGGCTCTGGAAACACCATATATTTT.

This clone was seen once. The V gene is TRBV9, the J gene TRBJ2-1, with TRBD2 matching over 7 bases. With V trimmed by 0 bases and J by 8 bases, 8 bases remained unmatched. CDR1 and CDR2 from the germline V gene are SGDLS and YYNGEE. CDR3 length equals 15 residues. The DNA of the CDR3 is TGTGCCAGCAGCGTAGTGCCGGGAGGAGGGGATGAGCAGTTCTTC. It translates to CASSVVPGGGDEQFF.

This sequence joins TRBV19 and TRBJ2-2; D not resolved. Germline lookup yields CDR1 LNHDA and CDR2 SQIVND (reference sequence). The CDR3 runs to 15 residues. The V end lost 6 bases, the J end lost 6 bases, and 17 bases lay between the germline ends. The CDR3 region is CASSRHWGDAGELFF. DNA for the CDR3: TGTGCCAGTAGCCGACATTGGGGTGACGCCGGGGAGCTGTTTTTT.

This rearrangement joins TRBV7-9 to TRBJ1-2; 10 nucleotides align to TRBD1. The trim removed 3 bases at V and 7 bases at J, leaving 8 bases unmatched. CDR3 length equals 15 residues. From germline, CDR1 is SEHNR and CDR2 FQNEAQ (reference sequence). This CDR3 reads CASSFDGQGVGGYTF. The CDR3 coding sequence is TGTGCCAGCAGCTTCGACGGACAGGGGGTCGGTGGCTACACCTTC.